This TCR beta chain was sequenced during a study of naive and memory T cell subsets. An equimolar mix of two oligonucleotides served as the beta constant-region primer for TRBC1 and TRBC2. TCRdb reanalysed the UMI-ligation and nested PCR reads using MiXCR and keeps one entry per CDR3 protein. Among 100,000 or so distinct CDR3 sequences, over 7% were seen once, and the ten largest hold 1.5% to 2%. CMV status came from CD4+ T cell IFNgamma after overnight CMV lysate stimulation of fresh PBMCs. Four subsets defined by CD45RA and CD27 were sorted after CD3, CD4, CD8 and live/dead staining. Study conclusions and caveats: In naive cells, over 90% of TCR sequences were seen only once.

With 4 bases removed from V and 8 bases from J, the gap between germline ends came to 14 bases. CDR1 is SEHNR, CDR2 FQNEAQ, per germline (reference sequence). This CDR3 is 13 amino acids long. Turning to this clonotype: Its specificity is not known.

Sample: central memory CD4+ T cells from blood. This sequence was found in a human donor in good health. The J gene is TRBJ1-2, the V gene TRBV7-9; D may be TRBD1 (5 bases). CDR3 protein: CASSYWTTGGYTF. The CDR3, as DNA: TGTGCCAGCAGCTACTGGACAACTGGCGGCTACACCTTC.